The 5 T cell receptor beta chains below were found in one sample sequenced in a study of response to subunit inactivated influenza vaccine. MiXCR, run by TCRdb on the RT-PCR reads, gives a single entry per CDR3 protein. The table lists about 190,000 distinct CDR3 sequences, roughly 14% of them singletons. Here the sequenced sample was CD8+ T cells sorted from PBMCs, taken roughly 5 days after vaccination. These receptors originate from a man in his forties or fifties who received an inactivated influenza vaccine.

CDR3 nucleotide sequence: TGCGCCAGCAGCCAAGAGAACCGTGTTTGGCATCAGCCCCAGCATTTT. It yields the protein CASSQENRVWHQPQHF. This sequence joins TRBV4-1 and TRBJ1-5; no clear D. CDR3 length: 16 residues. CDR1 and CDR2 (germline): MGHRA, YSYEKL. Trimming took 0 bases from V and 5 from J, leaving 14 bases between them.

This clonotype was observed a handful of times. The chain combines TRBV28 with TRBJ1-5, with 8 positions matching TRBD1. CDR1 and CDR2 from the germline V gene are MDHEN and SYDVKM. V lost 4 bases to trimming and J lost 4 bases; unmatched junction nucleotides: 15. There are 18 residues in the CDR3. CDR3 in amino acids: CASSSYQLDRQGNQPQHF. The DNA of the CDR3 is TGTGCCAGCAGTTCCTATCAACTCGATCGACAGGGGAATCAGCCCCAGCATTTT.

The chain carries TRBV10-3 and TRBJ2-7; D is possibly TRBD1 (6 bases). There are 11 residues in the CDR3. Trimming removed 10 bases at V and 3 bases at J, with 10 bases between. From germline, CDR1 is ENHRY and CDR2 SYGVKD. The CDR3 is CATIGGYEQYF. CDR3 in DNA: TGTGCCACAATAGGGGGCTACGAGCAGTACTTC.

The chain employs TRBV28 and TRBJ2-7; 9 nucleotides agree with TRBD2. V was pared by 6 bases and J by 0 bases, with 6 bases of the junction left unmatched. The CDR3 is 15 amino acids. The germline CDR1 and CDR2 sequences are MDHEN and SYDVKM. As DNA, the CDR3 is TGTGCCAGCAGGACGACTAGCGGAGGCTCCTACGAGCAGTACTTC. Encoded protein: CASRTTSGGSYEQYF.

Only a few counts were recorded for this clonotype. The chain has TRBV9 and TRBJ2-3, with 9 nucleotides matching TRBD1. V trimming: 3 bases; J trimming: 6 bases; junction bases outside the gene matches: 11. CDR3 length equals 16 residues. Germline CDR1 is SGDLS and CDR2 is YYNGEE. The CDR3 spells CASSAPGQGLYDTQYF. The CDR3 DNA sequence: TGTGCCAGCAGCGCACCGGGACAGGGACTTTATGATACGCAGTATTTT.